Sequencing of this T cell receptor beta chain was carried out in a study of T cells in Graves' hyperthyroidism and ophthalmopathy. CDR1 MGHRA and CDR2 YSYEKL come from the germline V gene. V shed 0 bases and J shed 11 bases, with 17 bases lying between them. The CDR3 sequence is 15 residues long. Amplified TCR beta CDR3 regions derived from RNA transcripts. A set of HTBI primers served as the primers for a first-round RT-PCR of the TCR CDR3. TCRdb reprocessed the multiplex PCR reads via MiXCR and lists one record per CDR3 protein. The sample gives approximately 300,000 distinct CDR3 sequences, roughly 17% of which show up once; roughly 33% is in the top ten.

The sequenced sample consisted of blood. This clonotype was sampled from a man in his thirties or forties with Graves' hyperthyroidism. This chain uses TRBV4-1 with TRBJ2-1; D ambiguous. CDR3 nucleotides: TGCGCCAGCAGCCAAGAGCTAACCGACCGGCTGAAGCAGTTCTTC. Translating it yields CASSQELTDRLKQFF.